This T cell receptor beta chain is drawn from a study of T cells in localized non-small cell lung cancer. After removal of 6 bases from V and 1 base from J, the junction contained 6 bases not matched to a gene. The germline gives CDR1 LNHDA, CDR2 SQIVND (reference sequence). This CDR3 comprises 14 residues. General study results and limits: Uninvolved adjacent lung showed the highest T cell clonality, exceeding tumor. Tumor samples were not multi-region, leaving intratumor heterogeneity unexcluded. Those with higher blood T cell density had longer overall survival. Median detection of top 100 tumor clones in adjacent lung was around 60 clones.

Points on this clone: The antigen remains undetermined.

Profiling relied on immunoSEQ multiplex PCR, and the TCRdb table lists in-frame clones only, not all of them. The sample consists of 72,000 or so clones, 85% to 90% of them appearing once. This material consisted of peripheral blood, taken before any cancer treatment. The origin of this receptor is a male donor aged 60 or over with stage III squamous cell lung carcinoma. This sequence joins TRBV19 and TRBJ2-7, with 7 bases fitting TRBD1. The CDR3 region is CASSRQGPSYEQYF. Written as DNA, the CDR3 is TGTGCCAGTAGCCGACAGGGCCCGTCCTACGAGCAGTACTTC.